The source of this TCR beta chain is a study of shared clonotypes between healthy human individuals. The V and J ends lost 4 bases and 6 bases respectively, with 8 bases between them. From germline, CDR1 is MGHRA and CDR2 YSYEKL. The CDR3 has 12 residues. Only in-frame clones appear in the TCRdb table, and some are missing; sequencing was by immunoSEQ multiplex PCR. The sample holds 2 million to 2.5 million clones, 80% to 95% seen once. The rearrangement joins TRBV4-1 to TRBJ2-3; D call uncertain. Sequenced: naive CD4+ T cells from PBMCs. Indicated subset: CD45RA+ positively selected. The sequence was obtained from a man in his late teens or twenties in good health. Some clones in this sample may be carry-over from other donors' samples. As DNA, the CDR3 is TGCGCCAGCAGCCGAAACAAGGATACGCAGTATTTT. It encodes CASSRNKDTQYF.